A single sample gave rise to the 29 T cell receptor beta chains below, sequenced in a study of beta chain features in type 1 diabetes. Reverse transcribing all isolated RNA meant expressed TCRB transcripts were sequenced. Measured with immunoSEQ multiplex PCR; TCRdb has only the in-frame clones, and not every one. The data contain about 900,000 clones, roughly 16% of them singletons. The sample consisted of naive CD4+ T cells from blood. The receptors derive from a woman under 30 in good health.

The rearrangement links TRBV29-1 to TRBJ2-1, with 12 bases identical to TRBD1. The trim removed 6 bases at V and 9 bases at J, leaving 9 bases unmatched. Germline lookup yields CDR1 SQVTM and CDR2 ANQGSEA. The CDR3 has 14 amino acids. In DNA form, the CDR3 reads TGCAGCGTCGTCCGGGACAGGGGGCTAGGTGAGCAGTTCTTC. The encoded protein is CSVVRDRGLGEQFF.

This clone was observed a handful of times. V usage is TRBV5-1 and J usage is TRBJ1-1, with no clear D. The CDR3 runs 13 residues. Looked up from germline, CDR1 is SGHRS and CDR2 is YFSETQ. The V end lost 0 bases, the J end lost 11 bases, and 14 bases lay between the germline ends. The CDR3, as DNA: TGCGCCAGCAGCTTGGAGTCTGCCACCCGGGCTTTCTTT. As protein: CASSLESATRAFF.

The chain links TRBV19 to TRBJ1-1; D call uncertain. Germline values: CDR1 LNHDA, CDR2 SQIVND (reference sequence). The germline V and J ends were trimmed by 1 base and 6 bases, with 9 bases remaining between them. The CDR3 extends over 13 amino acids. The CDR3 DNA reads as TGTGCCAGTAGTATAGCCCGGCAATCTGAAGCTTTCTTT. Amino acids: CASSIARQSEAFF.

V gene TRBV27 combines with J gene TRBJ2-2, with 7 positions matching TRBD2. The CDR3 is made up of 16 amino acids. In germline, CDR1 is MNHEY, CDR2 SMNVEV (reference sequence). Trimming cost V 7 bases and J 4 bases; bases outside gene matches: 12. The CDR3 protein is CASTSLAGVFTGELFF. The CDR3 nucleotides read TGTGCCAGCACCTCCCTGGCGGGAGTTTTCACCGGGGAGCTGTTTTTT.

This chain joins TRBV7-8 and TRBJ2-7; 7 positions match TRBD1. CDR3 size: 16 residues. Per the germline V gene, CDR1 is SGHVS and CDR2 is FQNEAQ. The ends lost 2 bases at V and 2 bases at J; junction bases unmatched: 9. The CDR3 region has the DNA TGTGCCAGCAGCTTAAGGTCGGGGACAGTGACCTACGAGCAGTACTTC. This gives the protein CASSLRSGTVTYEQYF.

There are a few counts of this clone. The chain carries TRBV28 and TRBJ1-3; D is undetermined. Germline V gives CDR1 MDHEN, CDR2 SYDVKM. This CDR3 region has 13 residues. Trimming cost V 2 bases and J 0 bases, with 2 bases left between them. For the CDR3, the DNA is TGTGCCAGCAGTTTAAACTCTGGAAACACCATATATTTT. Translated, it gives CASSLNSGNTIYF.

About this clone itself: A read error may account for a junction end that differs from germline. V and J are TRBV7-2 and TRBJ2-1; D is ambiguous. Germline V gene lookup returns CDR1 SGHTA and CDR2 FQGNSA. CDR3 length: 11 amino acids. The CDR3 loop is CASSLAARQVF. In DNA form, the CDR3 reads TGTGCCAGCAGCTTAGCGGCCAGGCAGGTCTTC.

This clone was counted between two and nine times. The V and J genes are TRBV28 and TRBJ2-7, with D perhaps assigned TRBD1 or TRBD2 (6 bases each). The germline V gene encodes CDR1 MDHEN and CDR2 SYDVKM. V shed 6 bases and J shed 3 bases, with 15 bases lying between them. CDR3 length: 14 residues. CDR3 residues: CASRSGAGRYEQYF. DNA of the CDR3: TGTGCCAGCAGGTCGGGGGCAGGGCGCTACGAGCAGTACTTC.

CDR3 sequence (DNA): TGTGCCAGCAGCTTAGGCCACAGGATCTATAATTCACCCCTCCACTTT. As protein: CASSLGHRIYNSPLHF. This rearrangement joins TRBV7-2 to TRBJ1-6; D may be TRBD1 (5 bases). Trimming pared 1 base from V and 3 bases from J, leaving 10 bases between. CDR1 and CDR2 from the germline V gene are SGHTA and FQGNSA. This CDR3 spans 16 amino acids. The full variable domain, in which reference TRBV7-2 and TRBJ1-6 provide the parts outside the CDR3, is GAGVSQSPSNKVTEKGKDVELRCDPISGHTALYWYRQSLGQGLEFLIYFQGNSAPDKSGLPSDRFSAERTGGSVSTLTIQRTQQEDSAVYLCASSLGHRIYNSPLHFGNGTRLTVT.

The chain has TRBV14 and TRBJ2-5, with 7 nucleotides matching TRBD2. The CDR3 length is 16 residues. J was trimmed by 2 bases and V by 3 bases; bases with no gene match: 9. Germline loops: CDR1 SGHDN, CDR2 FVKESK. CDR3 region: CASSHKISGSQETQYF. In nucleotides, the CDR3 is TGTGCCAGCAGCCACAAGATTAGCGGGTCACAAGAGACCCAGTACTTC.

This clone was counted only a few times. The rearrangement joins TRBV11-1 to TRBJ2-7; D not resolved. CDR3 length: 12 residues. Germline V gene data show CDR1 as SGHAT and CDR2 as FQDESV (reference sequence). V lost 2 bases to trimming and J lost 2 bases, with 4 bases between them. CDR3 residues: CASSLTPYEQYF. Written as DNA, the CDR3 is TGTGCCAGCAGCTTAACTCCCTACGAGCAGTACTTC.

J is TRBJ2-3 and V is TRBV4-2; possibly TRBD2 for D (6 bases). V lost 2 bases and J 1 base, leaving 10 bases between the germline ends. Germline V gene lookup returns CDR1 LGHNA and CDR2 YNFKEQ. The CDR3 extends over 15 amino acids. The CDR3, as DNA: TGTGCCAGCAGCCAACTTATAGCGGGCACAGATACGCAGTATTTT. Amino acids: CASSQLIAGTDTQYF.

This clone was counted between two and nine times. CDR3 nucleotides: TGCGCCAGCAGTCAAAGGGCAGGGCGACAGGGCGAGCAGTACTTC. Its translation is CASSQRAGRQGEQYF. This chain links TRBV23-1 with TRBJ2-7, with TRBD1 matching 7 bases. TRBV23-1 is labeled an ORF, and its function is uncertain. CDR3 length equals 15 residues. Trimming at V came to 2 bases and at J to 6 bases, leaving 10 bases not matched to a gene.

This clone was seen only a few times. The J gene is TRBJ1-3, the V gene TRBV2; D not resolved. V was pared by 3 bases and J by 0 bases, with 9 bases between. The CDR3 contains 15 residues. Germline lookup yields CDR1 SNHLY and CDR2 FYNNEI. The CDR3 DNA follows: TGTGCCAGCAGTGAGGCCCGGAGCTCTGGAAACACCATATATTTT. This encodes CASSEARSSGNTIYF.

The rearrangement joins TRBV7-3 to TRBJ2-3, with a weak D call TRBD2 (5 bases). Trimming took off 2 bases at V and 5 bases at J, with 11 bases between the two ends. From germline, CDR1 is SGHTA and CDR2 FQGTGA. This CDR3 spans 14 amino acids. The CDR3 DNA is TGTGCCAGCAGCTTAGGGGAGCCCGAAGATACGCAGTATTTT. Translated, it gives CASSLGEPEDTQYF.

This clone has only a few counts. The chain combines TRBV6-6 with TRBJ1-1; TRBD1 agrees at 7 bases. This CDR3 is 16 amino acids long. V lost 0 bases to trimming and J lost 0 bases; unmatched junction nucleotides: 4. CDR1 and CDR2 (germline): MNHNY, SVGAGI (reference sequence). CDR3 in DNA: TGTGCCAGCAGTTACTCCACCGGGACAGTGAACACTGAAGCTTTCTTT. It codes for CASSYSTGTVNTEAFF.

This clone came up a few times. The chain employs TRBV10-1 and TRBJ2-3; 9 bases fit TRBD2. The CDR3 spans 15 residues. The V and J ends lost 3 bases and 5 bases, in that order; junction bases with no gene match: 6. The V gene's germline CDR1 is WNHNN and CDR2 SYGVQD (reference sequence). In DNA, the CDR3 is TGCGCCAGCAGTGAAGGCGGGAGGGCCCAAGATACGCAGTATTTT. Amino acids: CASSEGGRAQDTQYF.

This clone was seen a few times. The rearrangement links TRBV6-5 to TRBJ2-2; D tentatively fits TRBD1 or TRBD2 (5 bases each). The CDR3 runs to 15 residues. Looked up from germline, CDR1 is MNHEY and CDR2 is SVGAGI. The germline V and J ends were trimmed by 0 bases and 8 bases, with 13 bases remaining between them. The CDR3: CASSYSTQGRGELFF. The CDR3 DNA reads TGTGCCAGCAGTTACTCGACCCAGGGACGAGGGGAGCTGTTTTTT.

In DNA, the CDR3 is TGTGCCAGCAGTTACCCCCATGGACAGGGGGCGATGGAGCAGTACTTC. Its protein is CASSYPHGQGAMEQYF. The chain employs TRBV6-6 and TRBJ2-7; 11 bases match TRBD1. J was trimmed by 7 bases and V by 2 bases; bases with no gene match: 10. Germline lookup yields CDR1 MNHNY and CDR2 SVGAGI (reference sequence). The CDR3 runs 16 residues.

The CDR3 sequence is CASSSAGRGYTF. The CDR3 DNA reads as TGTGCCAGCAGCTCAGCGGGGAGGGGCTACACCTTC. The chain uses TRBV28 and TRBJ1-2; no clear D gene. The CDR3 loop spans 12 amino acids. Germline V gives CDR1 MDHEN, CDR2 SYDVKM. V was cut by 6 bases and J by 8 bases, with 13 bases left in between.

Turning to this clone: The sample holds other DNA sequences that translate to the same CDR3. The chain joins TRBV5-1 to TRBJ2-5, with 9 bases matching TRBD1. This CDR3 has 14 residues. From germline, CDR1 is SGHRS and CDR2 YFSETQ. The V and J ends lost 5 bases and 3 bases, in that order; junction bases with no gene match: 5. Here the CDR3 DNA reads TGCGCCAGCAGTCTTGGGACAGGGAAAGAGACCCAGTACTTC. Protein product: CASSLGTGKETQYF.

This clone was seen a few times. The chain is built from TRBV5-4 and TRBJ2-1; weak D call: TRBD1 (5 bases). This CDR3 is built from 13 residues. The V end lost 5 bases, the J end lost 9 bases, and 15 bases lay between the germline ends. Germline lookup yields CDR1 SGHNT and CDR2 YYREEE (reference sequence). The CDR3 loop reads CASRTYDRGEQFF. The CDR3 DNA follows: TGTGCCAGCAGGACCTACGATAGGGGTGAGCAGTTCTTC.

The CDR3 sequence is CASSWGQGYREDTQYF. The CDR3 DNA is TGCGCCAGCAGCTGGGGACAGGGGTACAGAGAAGATACGCAGTATTTT. The genes are TRBV5-1 and TRBJ2-3; 10 positions agree with TRBD1. The CDR3 spans 16 residues. V lost 3 bases, J lost 5 bases, and 9 bases stayed unmatched. Germline assignment: CDR1 SGHRS and CDR2 YFSETQ.

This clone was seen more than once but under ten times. CDR3 loop: CASSQERVGTEAFF. The DNA of the CDR3 is TGTGCCAGCAGCCAAGAGAGGGTGGGCACTGAAGCTTTCTTT. The chain employs TRBV4-2 and TRBJ1-1; D gene ambiguous. The germline V gene encodes CDR1 LGHNA and CDR2 YNFKEQ. The CDR3 is 14 residues long. V was trimmed by 0 bases and J by 4 bases, leaving 9 bases between them.

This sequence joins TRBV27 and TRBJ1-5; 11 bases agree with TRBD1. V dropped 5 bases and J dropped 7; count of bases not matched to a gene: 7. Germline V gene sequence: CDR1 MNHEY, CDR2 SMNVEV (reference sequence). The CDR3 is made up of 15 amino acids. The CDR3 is CASSDGQGAQQPQHF. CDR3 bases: TGTGCCAGCAGTGATGGACAGGGGGCACAGCAGCCCCAGCATTTT.

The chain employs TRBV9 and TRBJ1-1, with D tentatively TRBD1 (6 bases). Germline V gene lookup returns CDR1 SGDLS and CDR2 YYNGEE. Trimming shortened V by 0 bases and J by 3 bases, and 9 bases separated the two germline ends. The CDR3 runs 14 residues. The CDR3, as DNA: TGTGCCAGCAGCGTAGTGTCAGGGGACACTGAAGCTTTCTTT. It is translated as CASSVVSGDTEAFF.

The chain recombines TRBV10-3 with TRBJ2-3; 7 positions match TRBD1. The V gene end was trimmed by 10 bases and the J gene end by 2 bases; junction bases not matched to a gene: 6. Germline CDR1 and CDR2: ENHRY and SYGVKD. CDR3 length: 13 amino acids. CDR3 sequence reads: CASTGDFTDTQYF. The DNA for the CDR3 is TGTGCCAGCACAGGGGATTTCACAGATACGCAGTATTTT.

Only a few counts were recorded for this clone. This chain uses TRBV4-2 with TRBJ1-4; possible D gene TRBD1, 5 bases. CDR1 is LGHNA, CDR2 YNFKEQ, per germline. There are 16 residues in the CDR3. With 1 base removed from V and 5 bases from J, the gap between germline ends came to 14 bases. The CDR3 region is CASSQGPGQANEKLFF. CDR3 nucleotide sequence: TGTGCCAGCAGCCAAGGCCCCGGACAAGCCAATGAAAAACTGTTTTTT.

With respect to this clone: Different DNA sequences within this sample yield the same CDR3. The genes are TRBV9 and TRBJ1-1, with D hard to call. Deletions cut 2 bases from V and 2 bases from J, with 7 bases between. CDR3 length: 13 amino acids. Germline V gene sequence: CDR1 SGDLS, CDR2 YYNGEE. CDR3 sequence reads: CASSVAVNTEAFF. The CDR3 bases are TGTGCCAGCAGCGTCGCCGTAAACACTGAAGCTTTCTTT. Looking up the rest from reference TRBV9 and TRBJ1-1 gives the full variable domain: DSGVTQTPKHLITATGQRVTLRCSPRSGDLSVYWYQQSLDQGLQFLIQYYNGEERAKGNILERFSAQQFPDLHSELNLSSLELGDSALYFCASSVAVNTEAFFGQGTRLTVV.